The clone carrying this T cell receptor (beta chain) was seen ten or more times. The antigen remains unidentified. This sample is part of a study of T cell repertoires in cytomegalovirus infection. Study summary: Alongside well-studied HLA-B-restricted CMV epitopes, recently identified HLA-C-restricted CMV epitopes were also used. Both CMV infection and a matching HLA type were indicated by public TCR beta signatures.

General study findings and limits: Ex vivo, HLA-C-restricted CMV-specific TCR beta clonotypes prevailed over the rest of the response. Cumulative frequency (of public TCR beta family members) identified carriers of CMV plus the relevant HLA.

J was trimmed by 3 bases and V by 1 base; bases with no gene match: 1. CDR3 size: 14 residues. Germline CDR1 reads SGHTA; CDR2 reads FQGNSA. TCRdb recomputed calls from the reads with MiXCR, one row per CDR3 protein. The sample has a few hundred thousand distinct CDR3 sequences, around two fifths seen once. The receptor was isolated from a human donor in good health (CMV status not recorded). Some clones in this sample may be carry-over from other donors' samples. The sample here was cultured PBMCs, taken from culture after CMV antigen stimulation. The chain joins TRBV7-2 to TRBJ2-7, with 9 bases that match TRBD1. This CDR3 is CASSLGQGVYEQYF. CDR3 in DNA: TGTGCCAGCAGCTTAGGACAGGGGGTCTACGAGCAGTACTTC.